Included here is one T cell receptor (beta chain) sequence, with context. Its antigen is as yet unknown. The data were taken from a study of OX40 agonist ivuxolimab in advanced cancers. Across the whole study: All patients had ivuxolimab intravenously every 2 weeks at 0.01 to 10 mg/kg.

Exclusion applied to patients with autoimmune disease history or systemic immunosuppression. J was trimmed by 7 bases and V by 5 bases; bases with no gene match: 8. Per the germline V gene, CDR1 is MNHNY and CDR2 is SVGAGI (reference sequence). This CDR3 is 14 amino acids long. Findings of the study overall: Some nonresponders additionally presented with little normalized T-cell clonal expansion.

Assay: immunoSEQ multiplex PCR; the TCRdb copy retains only in-frame clones and omits some. The data show fewer than 80,000 clones, with around 85% seen just once and almost 6% held by the top ten. The material was CD4+ or CD8+ T cells sorted from blood, obtained in a trial of the OX40 agonist ivuxolimab. This receptor was identified in an adult with an advanced solid tumor such as melanoma, head and neck, liver or kidney cancer. V and J are TRBV6-6 and TRBJ1-1, with 9 bases fitting TRBD1. The CDR3 region is CASSKHGTGNEAFF. Here the CDR3 DNA reads TGTGCCAGCAGTAAACACGGGACAGGGAATGAAGCTTTCTTT.